Listed below are T cell receptor beta chains from one sample, sequenced in a study of T cell responses to AZD1222 COVID-19 vaccine. Repertoires were generated with immunoSEQ multiplex PCR, while TCRdb's copy carries only in-frame clones and drops some. Among about 170,000 clones, about 88% were seen once, and the ten largest hold 1.5% to 2%. The sample was peripheral blood, taken on day 0 of AZD1222 vaccination. The receptors were gathered from an adult in good health. Each CDR3 is given with its conserved first and last residue. The order of the fields is clone size, J gene, D gene, V gene, CDR3 DNA, CDR3 protein. D genes are given only for firm matches. Clone size is not always given. Where it is, it says once, few, many or a class for expanded clones.

clone_size: -
j_call: TRBJ2-7
d_call: -
v_call: TRBV6-4
cdr3_nt: TGTGCCAGCAGTGCTCGCCCAGCAGACTCCTACGAGCAGTACTTC
cdr3_aa: CASSARPADSYEQYF

clone_size: -
j_call: TRBJ2-5
d_call: -
v_call: TRBV7-6
cdr3_nt: TGTGCCAGCAGCACCCCAGGCGGCCAAGAGACCCAGTACTTC
cdr3_aa: CASSTPGGQETQYF

clone_size: -
j_call: TRBJ2-4
d_call: -
v_call: TRBV7-8
cdr3_nt: TGTGCCAGCAGCGTAGGGACCCCCAGCGGCATTCAGTACTTC
cdr3_aa: CASSVGTPSGIQYF

clone_size: -
j_call: TRBJ1-6
d_call: -
v_call: TRBV6-5
cdr3_nt: TGTGCCAGCAGTTACTCGCAGGGTTCAAATTCACCCCTCCACTTT
cdr3_aa: CASSYSQGSNSPLHF

clone_size: -
j_call: TRBJ1-1
d_call: -
v_call: TRBV19
cdr3_nt: TGTGCCAGTATGCGAGGATTCCAAGCTTTCTTT
cdr3_aa: CASMRGFQAFF

clone_size: once
j_call: TRBJ2-3
d_call: TRBD2
v_call: TRBV3-1/TRBV3-2
cdr3_nt: TGTGCCAGCAGCCACCCACTAGCGGGAGGGCGCGGGCCCGGAGACGATACGCAGTATTTT
cdr3_aa: CASSHPLAGGRGPGDDTQYF

clone_size: -
j_call: TRBJ1-2
d_call: -
v_call: TRBV2
cdr3_nt: TGTGCCAGCAGGGGGGATGGCTACACCTTC
cdr3_aa: CASRGDGYTF

clone_size: -
j_call: TRBJ2-1
d_call: TRBD2
v_call: TRBV10-3
cdr3_nt: TGTGCCACCCCCCAGCGGGAGAGCTCCTACAATGAGCAGTTCTTC
cdr3_aa: CATPQRESSYNEQFF

clone_size: -
j_call: TRBJ2-1
d_call: TRBD1
v_call: TRBV5-1
cdr3_nt: TGCGCCAGCAGTTCCGGACAGGGGGGGTACTACAATGAGCAGTTCTTC
cdr3_aa: CASSSGQGGYYNEQFF

clone_size: -
j_call: TRBJ2-7
d_call: -
v_call: TRBV7-9
cdr3_nt: TGTGCCAGCAGCTTAGCGGGTGACGAGCAGTACTTC
cdr3_aa: CASSLAGDEQYF

clone_size: -
j_call: TRBJ1-1
d_call: -
v_call: TRBV25-1
cdr3_nt: TGTGCCAGCAGTGACGCAGGGGTTTTAACTGAAGCTTTCTTT
cdr3_aa: CASSDAGVLTEAFF

clone_size: -
j_call: TRBJ1-3
d_call: -
v_call: TRBV12-3/TRBV12-4
cdr3_nt: TGTGCCATTTCGGACAGAGCTGGAAACACCATATATTTT
cdr3_aa: CAISDRAGNTIYF

clone_size: -
j_call: TRBJ2-1
d_call: -
v_call: TRBV5-4
cdr3_nt: TGTGCCAGCAGCCCCGGACGTAATGAGCAGTTCTTC
cdr3_aa: CASSPGRNEQFF

clone_size: -
j_call: TRBJ1-4
d_call: -
v_call: TRBV5-4
cdr3_nt: TGTGCCAGCAGCCGAGGGGGAACTAATGAAAAACTGTTTTTT
cdr3_aa: CASSRGGTNEKLFF

clone_size: -
j_call: TRBJ1-5
d_call: TRBD1
v_call: TRBV5-3
cdr3_nt: TGTGCCAGAAGCTTGGGACAGGGTAATAGCAATCAGCCCCAGCATTTT
cdr3_aa: CARSLGQGNSNQPQHF

clone_size: -
j_call: TRBJ1-1
d_call: -
v_call: TRBV6-5
cdr3_nt: TGTGCCAGCAGTTACCGCCAGAGGGGAACTGAAGCTTTCTTT
cdr3_aa: CASSYRQRGTEAFF

clone_size: -
j_call: TRBJ2-7
d_call: TRBD1
v_call: TRBV6-5
cdr3_nt: TGTGCCAGCATGATGGACAGGAGCTCCTACGAGCAGTACTTC
cdr3_aa: CASMMDRSSYEQYF

clone_size: -
j_call: TRBJ2-5
d_call: -
v_call: TRBV19
cdr3_nt: TGTGCCAGTAGTATAGCGGGCACTCTCTCGGGGGAGACCCAGTACTTC
cdr3_aa: CASSIAGTLSGETQYF

clone_size: -
j_call: TRBJ2-5
d_call: TRBD2
v_call: TRBV10-3
cdr3_nt: TGTGCCATCAGTGCTGGGACTAGCGGAAGACAAGAGACCCAGTACTTC
cdr3_aa: CAISAGTSGRQETQYF

clone_size: -
j_call: TRBJ2-1
d_call: -
v_call: TRBV4-2
cdr3_nt: TGTGCCAGCAGCCGGGGGGCCGCGGCGCATGAGCAGTTCTTC
cdr3_aa: CASSRGAAAHEQFF

clone_size: -
j_call: TRBJ2-3
d_call: TRBD2
v_call: TRBV9
cdr3_nt: TGTGCCAGCAGCGCGACTAGCGGGAGAGATACGCAGTATTTT
cdr3_aa: CASSATSGRDTQYF

clone_size: -
j_call: TRBJ1-3
d_call: TRBD1
v_call: TRBV6-5
cdr3_nt: TGTGCCAGCAGTTCCGACAGGGGCACTGGAAACACCATATATTTT
cdr3_aa: CASSSDRGTGNTIYF

clone_size: -
j_call: TRBJ2-5
d_call: -
v_call: TRBV10-2
cdr3_nt: TGCGCCAGCAAGACTTCCGGGACACACCAAGAGACCCAGTACTTC
cdr3_aa: CASKTSGTHQETQYF

clone_size: -
j_call: TRBJ2-5
d_call: TRBD1
v_call: TRBV2
cdr3_nt: TGTGCCAGCAGTGACAGGGGGCGAAGGGAGACCCAGTACTTC
cdr3_aa: CASSDRGRRETQYF

clone_size: -
j_call: TRBJ2-1
d_call: -
v_call: TRBV7-2
cdr3_nt: TGTGCCAGCAGCTCGCTAGGAAGCCATGAGCAGTTCTTC
cdr3_aa: CASSSLGSHEQFF

clone_size: -
j_call: TRBJ2-1
d_call: -
v_call: TRBV9
cdr3_nt: TGTGCCAGCAGCCGTGACAGGCCCTCCTACAATGAGCAGTTCTTC
cdr3_aa: CASSRDRPSYNEQFF

clone_size: -
j_call: TRBJ2-2
d_call: -
v_call: TRBV14
cdr3_nt: TGTGCCAGCAGCCAAGATTCGGTGTCCGGGGAGCTGTTTTTT
cdr3_aa: CASSQDSVSGELFF

clone_size: few
j_call: TRBJ2-3
d_call: -
v_call: TRBV7-9
cdr3_nt: TGTGCCAGCAGCTTACACCCCAGGCTGCTCTCAGATACGCAGTATTTT
cdr3_aa: CASSLHPRLLSDTQYF

clone_size: -
j_call: TRBJ1-2
d_call: TRBD1
v_call: TRBV19
cdr3_nt: TGTGCCAGTACCACTCGGAGGACAGGGTTTAATCGTTATGGCTACACCTTC
cdr3_aa: CASTTRRTGFNRYGYTF

clone_size: -
j_call: TRBJ1-5
d_call: TRBD1
v_call: TRBV28
cdr3_nt: TGTGCCAGCAGTTTGAGAGGGGGCGGTCAGCCCCAGCATTTT
cdr3_aa: CASSLRGGGQPQHF

clone_size: -
j_call: TRBJ1-3
d_call: TRBD1
v_call: TRBV6-5
cdr3_nt: TGTGCCAGCAGACCCGGACAGGGGGGCGGAAACACCATATATTTT
cdr3_aa: CASRPGQGGGNTIYF

clone_size: -
j_call: TRBJ1-1
d_call: -
v_call: TRBV19
cdr3_nt: TGTGCCAGTACCTCCCCCGGACTGTACACTGAAGCTTTCTTT
cdr3_aa: CASTSPGLYTEAFF

clone_size: -
j_call: TRBJ1-1
d_call: TRBD1
v_call: TRBV11-3
cdr3_nt: TGTGCCAGCAGCACTGGACAGGGAAGGGGGAACACTGAAGCTTTCTTT
cdr3_aa: CASSTGQGRGNTEAFF

clone_size: -
j_call: TRBJ1-2
d_call: TRBD1
v_call: TRBV2
cdr3_nt: TGTGCCAGCAAAGGACAGGGCGGTGGCTACACCTTC
cdr3_aa: CASKGQGGGYTF

clone_size: -
j_call: TRBJ1-1
d_call: -
v_call: TRBV21-1
cdr3_nt: TGTGCCAGCAGCTCCCGCCAGGGGGACACTGAAGCTTTCTTT
cdr3_aa: CASSSRQGDTEAFF

clone_size: -
j_call: TRBJ2-7
d_call: TRBD2
v_call: TRBV28
cdr3_nt: TGTGCCAGCAGAACTCCCGGGACTAGCGGGAGGGAGCAGTACTTC
cdr3_aa: CASRTPGTSGREQYF

clone_size: -
j_call: TRBJ2-5
d_call: -
v_call: TRBV11-2
cdr3_nt: TGTGCCAGCAGCTTTTGGCGGGGAGACCAAGAGACCCAGTACTTC
cdr3_aa: CASSFWRGDQETQYF

clone_size: -
j_call: TRBJ2-5
d_call: TRBD1
v_call: TRBV6-1
cdr3_nt: TGTGCCAGCAGTGAAGTACAGGGGGCTACTGGGACCCAGTACTTC
cdr3_aa: CASSEVQGATGTQYF

clone_size: -
j_call: TRBJ1-6
d_call: TRBD1
v_call: TRBV28
cdr3_nt: TGTGCCAGCAGATTAACCCAGGGGGGACTATCCCTCCACTTT
cdr3_aa: CASRLTQGGLSLHF

clone_size: once
j_call: TRBJ1-1
d_call: -
v_call: TRBV7-8
cdr3_nt: TGTGCCAGCAGCTTACCGGGCACCTATCAAGCTTTCTTT
cdr3_aa: CASSLPGTYQAFF

clone_size: -
j_call: TRBJ1-1
d_call: -
v_call: TRBV6-5
cdr3_nt: TGTGCCAGCAGTTTGTACAGGGAAATGGGAACTGAAGCTTTCTTT
cdr3_aa: CASSLYREMGTEAFF

clone_size: -
j_call: TRBJ1-5
d_call: -
v_call: TRBV3-1/TRBV3-2
cdr3_nt: TGTGCCAGCAGCCAAAGAGATGACCAGGGGCAGAATCAGCCCCAGCATTTT
cdr3_aa: CASSQRDDQGQNQPQHF

clone_size: -
j_call: TRBJ2-7
d_call: TRBD2
v_call: TRBV5-5
cdr3_nt: TGTGCCAGCAGCTTGGAAACTAGCGGCTCCTACGAGCAGTACTTC
cdr3_aa: CASSLETSGSYEQYF

clone_size: -
j_call: TRBJ2-2
d_call: -
v_call: TRBV9
cdr3_nt: TGTGCCAGCAGCGTAGACGGGGGCACCGGGGAGCTGTTTTTT
cdr3_aa: CASSVDGGTGELFF

clone_size: -
j_call: TRBJ1-5
d_call: -
v_call: TRBV30
cdr3_nt: TGTGCCTGGAGTCGGGCAGATAGCAATCAGCCCCAGCATTTT
cdr3_aa: CAWSRADSNQPQHF

clone_size: few
j_call: TRBJ1-1
d_call: -
v_call: TRBV9
cdr3_nt: TGTGCCAGCAGCGTAAGGGTAGAACGCACTGAAGCTTTCTTT
cdr3_aa: CASSVRVERTEAFF

clone_size: -
j_call: TRBJ2-7
d_call: TRBD2
v_call: TRBV28
cdr3_nt: TGTGCCAGCAGTTTAGGGGCTAGCGGAGGGTACGAGCAGTACTTC
cdr3_aa: CASSLGASGGYEQYF

clone_size: -
j_call: TRBJ1-6
d_call: -
v_call: TRBV30
cdr3_nt: TGTGCCTGGGGGTTGTATAATTCACCCCTCCACTTT
cdr3_aa: CAWGLYNSPLHF

clone_size: -
j_call: TRBJ2-1
d_call: TRBD1
v_call: TRBV29-1
cdr3_nt: TGCAGCGTTCTCGGACAGGGCACCTACAATGAGCAGTTCTTC
cdr3_aa: CSVLGQGTYNEQFF

clone_size: -
j_call: TRBJ2-2
d_call: -
v_call: TRBV7-2
cdr3_nt: TGTGCCAGCAGAGTCTCAAGTCCCACCGGGGAGCTGTTTTTT
cdr3_aa: CASRVSSPTGELFF

clone_size: -
j_call: TRBJ2-7
d_call: -
v_call: TRBV27
cdr3_nt: TGTGCCAGCAGTTTCGTCAAGGGGGGAGGCTACGAGCAGTACTTC
cdr3_aa: CASSFVKGGGYEQYF

clone_size: -
j_call: TRBJ2-7
d_call: -
v_call: TRBV5-5
cdr3_nt: TGTGCCAGCAGCTTTAGGGCAGGGATCTCCTACGAGCAGTACTTC
cdr3_aa: CASSFRAGISYEQYF

clone_size: -
j_call: TRBJ2-1
d_call: TRBD2
v_call: TRBV7-2
cdr3_nt: TGTGCCAGCAGCTTAAGGCGGGGGGGGTACAATGAGCAGTTCTTC
cdr3_aa: CASSLRRGGYNEQFF

clone_size: -
j_call: TRBJ1-6
d_call: TRBD1
v_call: TRBV6-5
cdr3_nt: TGTGCCAGCAGCCACAGGGGAGTGGCAAATTCACCCCTCCACTTT
cdr3_aa: CASSHRGVANSPLHF

clone_size: once
j_call: TRBJ2-3
d_call: -
v_call: TRBV7-3
cdr3_nt: TGTGCCAGCAGCTTGGGGGGGCGCACAGATACGCAGTATTTT
cdr3_aa: CASSLGGRTDTQYF